The present T cell receptor (beta chain) was sequenced within a study of T cells in Graves' hyperthyroidism and ophthalmopathy. TCR beta CDR3 region amplification was performed from RNA transcripts. First-round RT-PCR with HTBI primers amplified the TCR CDR3 region. MiXCR, run by TCRdb on the multiplex PCR reads, gives a single entry per CDR3 protein. This table has about 400,000 distinct CDR3 sequences, under 15% appearing once. This clonotype was found a few times. The antigen is not known. Study-level points and caveats: Expanded thyroid clonotypes (above 0.001) were mostly also found in blood.

Trimming cost V 0 bases and J 5 bases; bases outside gene matches: 12. This CDR3 has 16 amino acids. The V gene's germline CDR1 is GTSNPN and CDR2 SVGIG (reference sequence). Absent ophthalmopathy progression within 18 months defined stable Graves' hyperthyroidism. Patients between 18 and 65 years old had hyperthyroidism, newly diagnosed and lasting under 2 months. The sequenced sample was blood. The chain has TRBV30 and TRBJ2-5, with TRBD2 matching 7 bases. This TCR came from a woman under 30 with Graves' hyperthyroidism. In DNA form, the CDR3 reads TGTGCCTGGAGTGTAACCTCGGGGAGGGGTCGGGAGACCCAGTACTTC. It encodes CAWSVTSGRGRETQYF.